This TCR beta chain comes out of a study of shared clonotypes between healthy human individuals. Deep level was the assay's run setting. Assay used: immunoSEQ multiplex PCR; TCRdb lists only in-frame clones, some missing. The sample yields 550,000 to 600,000 clones, roughly 79% seen once. Material for sequencing was PBMCs. This TCR derives from a woman aged 40 to 50 in good health. Some clones in this sample may be carry-over from other donors' samples.

CDR3 loop: CASKSDTGWFRDTQYF. CDR3 DNA sequence: TGTGCCAGCAAAAGCGATACGGGATGGTTTAGGGATACGCAGTATTTT. The rearrangement joins TRBV2 to TRBJ2-3; tentative D call: TRBD2 (5 bases). CDR3 length: 16 amino acids. CDR1 is SNHLY, CDR2 FYNNEI, per germline. Trimming left V 7 bases short and J 6 bases short, with 23 bases between.